Presented here are 17 T cell receptor beta chains from one specimen sequenced in a study of shared clonotypes between healthy human individuals. CD45RO-negative CD8 cells positively selected for CCR7 made up the naive population, which excluded terminally differentiated effector memory CD45RA+ cells. The assay was immunoSEQ multiplex PCR, and TCRdb's table has in-frame clones only and misses some. The sample contains hundreds of thousands of clones, 90% to 95% of which appear only once. The sample consisted of naive CD8+ T cells sorted from blood. The source of these receptors is a woman in her thirties in good health.

The chain joins TRBV27 to TRBJ2-3; the match to TRBD1 covers 8 bases. The junction had 9 bases not matched to a gene; V was cut back by 8 bases and J by 5 bases. From germline, CDR1 is MNHEY and CDR2 SMNVEV (reference sequence). This CDR3 region has 14 residues. The CDR3 loop is CASQRTGTGDTQYF. The CDR3 nucleotides are TGTGCCAGCCAACGGACAGGGACAGGAGATACGCAGTATTTT.

The CDR3 DNA is TGTGCCAGCAGCCATGGACGGAGCTACGAGCAGTACTTC. Its protein is CASSHGRSYEQYF. This chain uses TRBV7-6 with TRBJ2-7; D gene unclear. V lost 5 bases and J lost 3, with 11 bases in between. The CDR3 spans 13 residues. CDR1 is SGHVS and CDR2 is FNYEAQ in the germline V gene.

The chain couples TRBV7-8 to TRBJ2-1; D may be TRBD1 (6 bases). V lost 5 bases and J lost 8, with 16 bases in between. CDR3 length equals 14 residues. The germline CDR1 and CDR2 sequences are SGHVS and FQNEAQ. The CDR3 DNA reads as TGTGCCAGCAGCCACCATAGCAGGGGCGATGAGCAGTTCTTC. Its translation: CASSHHSRGDEQFF.

The chain links TRBV28 to TRBJ2-1; 7 bases align to TRBD2. Losses at the gene ends were 7 bases for V and 7 bases for J; bases not matched to a gene: 13. The CDR3 sequence is 15 residues long. Germline assignment: CDR1 MDHEN and CDR2 SYDVKM. The CDR3 spells CASTPGLDKPNEQFF. The CDR3 DNA reads as TGTGCCAGCACCCCCGGACTAGATAAGCCGAATGAGCAGTTCTTC.

This chain connects TRBV14 to TRBJ2-5, with 12 bases fitting TRBD1. TRBJ2-7 matches the DNA end more closely, so the J call is doubtful. CDR1 SGHDN and CDR2 FVKESK come from the germline V gene. The CDR3 length is 16 residues. CDR3 nucleotide sequence: TGTGCCAGCAGCCTGCTAACTGGGACAGGGGGCCACGAGCAGTACTTC. Encoded protein: CASSLLTGTGGHEQYF.

This rearrangement joins TRBV2 to TRBJ1-1, with a weak D call TRBD1 (5 bases). Trimming left V 5 bases short and J 8 bases short, with 12 bases between. The CDR3 spans 12 residues. Germline V gene lookup returns CDR1 SNHLY and CDR2 FYNNEI. The CDR3 sequence: CASSRADREAFF. In DNA, the CDR3 is TGTGCCAGCAGTCGGGCAGACAGAGAAGCTTTCTTT.

As regards this clone: This same CDR3 is encoded by further DNA sequences in the sample. V and J are TRBV6-1 and TRBJ2-7, with 7 bases that match TRBD1. The germline gives CDR1 MNHNS, CDR2 SASEGT. CDR3 length: 13 amino acids. V was clipped by 4 bases and J by 1 base; unmatched bases: 1. This chain's CDR3 is CASSAGGSYEQYF. The CDR3 region has the DNA TGTGCCAGCAGTGCAGGGGGATCCTACGAGCAGTACTTC.

Concerning this clone: This sample also contains other DNA sequences that code for the same CDR3. The chain uses TRBV9 and TRBJ2-7; D is unresolved. Trimming cost V 3 bases and J 0 bases, with 4 bases left between them. The CDR3 contains 12 residues. In germline, CDR1 is SGDLS, CDR2 YYNGEE. DNA of the CDR3: TGTGCCAGCAGCGGCCCCTCCTACGAGCAGTACTTC. It yields the protein CASSGPSYEQYF.

The chain joins TRBV28 to TRBJ1-5; D gene ambiguous. V lost 1 base and J 0 bases, leaving 13 bases between the germline ends. In germline, CDR1 is MDHEN, CDR2 SYDVKM. The CDR3 runs 17 residues. CDR3 residues: CASSLSHIRYSNQPQHF. For the CDR3, the DNA is TGTGCCAGCAGTTTATCACATATCAGATATAGCAATCAGCCCCAGCATTTT.

This clone was counted once. The CDR3 is CASSTGTSSHEQYF. The CDR3 nucleotides read TGTGCCAGCAGCACCGGGACGAGCAGCCACGAGCAGTACTTC. The rearrangement joins TRBV11-2 to TRBJ2-7; possibly TRBD1 or TRBD2 for D (5 bases each). Germline loops: CDR1 SGHAT, CDR2 FQNNGV. This CDR3 is 14 amino acids long. Trimming removed 5 bases at V and 5 bases at J, with 16 bases between.

The CDR3 coding sequence is TGTGCCAGCAGCTTGACAGTAGTTGCTGGGGCCAACGTCCTGACTTTC. Residues: CASSLTVVAGANVLTF. The chain couples TRBV2 to TRBJ2-6, with a tentative D call TRBD1 (5 bases). The germline gives CDR1 SNHLY, CDR2 FYNNEI. Trimming removed 6 bases at V and 2 bases at J, with 14 bases between. The CDR3 loop spans 16 amino acids.

The chain uses TRBV13 and TRBJ2-1, with TRBD2 as a possible D gene (7 bases). V was shortened by 5 bases and J by 9 bases, with 20 bases between the two germline ends. In germline, CDR1 is PRHDT, CDR2 FYEKMQ (reference sequence). The CDR3 loop spans 15 amino acids. The CDR3 region is CASSHGGGGMGEQFF. In DNA, the CDR3 is TGTGCCAGCAGCCACGGCGGGGGCGGGATGGGTGAGCAGTTCTTC. Combining the CDR3 with reference TRBV13 and TRBJ2-1 gives the whole variable domain AAGVIQSPRHLIKEKRETATLKCYPIPRHDTVYWYQQGPGQDPQFLISFYEKMQSDKGSIPDRFSAQQFSDYHSELNMSSLELGDSALYFCASSHGGGGMGEQFFGPGTRLTVL.

The chain uses TRBV5-6 and TRBJ2-7, with 12 bases that match TRBD2. Germline V gene sequence: CDR1 SGHDT, CDR2 YYEEEE. The CDR3 consists of 15 residues. Trimming cost V 3 bases and J 1 base; bases outside gene matches: 2. The CDR3 nucleotides are TGTGCCAGCAGCTCGCTAGCGGGAGGGTCCTACGAGCAGTACTTC. Amino acid sequence: CASSSLAGGSYEQYF.

The chain links TRBV27 to TRBJ2-3, with TRBD2 as a possible D gene (6 bases). This CDR3 contains 14 residues. Germline-derived CDR1 and CDR2 are MNHEY and SMNVEV (reference sequence). V was shortened by 7 bases and J by 6 bases, with 17 bases between the two germline ends. The CDR3 protein is CASTTSGTLDTQYF. The DNA for the CDR3 is TGTGCCAGCACCACCTCAGGGACTCTCGATACGCAGTATTTT.

Points on this clone: Other DNA sequences in the same sample also yield this CDR3. V is TRBV27 and J is TRBJ1-1, with D hard to call. CDR1 is MNHEY and CDR2 is SMNVEV in the germline V gene (reference sequence). The CDR3 is 14 residues long. V was cut by 6 bases and J by 2 bases, with 13 bases left in between. CDR3 loop: CASSLGGPNTEAFF. CDR3 in DNA: TGTGCCAGCAGCCTAGGAGGTCCCAACACTGAAGCTTTCTTT.

Here the CDR3 reads CASSQTDSYEQYF. CDR3 nucleotides: TGTGCCAGCAGCCAGACGGACTCCTACGAGCAGTACTTC. The chain uses TRBV21-1 and TRBJ2-7. TRBV21-1 is assigned pseudogene status. CDR3 length equals 13 residues.

This chain uses TRBV28 with TRBJ2-7, with TRBD2 matching 8 bases. Losses at the gene ends were 2 bases for V and 2 bases for J; bases not matched to a gene: 2. This CDR3 has 14 residues. From germline, CDR1 is MDHEN and CDR2 SYDVKM. The chain's CDR3 is CASSLLAGPYEQYF. In nucleotides, the CDR3 is TGTGCCAGCAGTTTACTAGCGGGTCCCTACGAGCAGTACTTC.